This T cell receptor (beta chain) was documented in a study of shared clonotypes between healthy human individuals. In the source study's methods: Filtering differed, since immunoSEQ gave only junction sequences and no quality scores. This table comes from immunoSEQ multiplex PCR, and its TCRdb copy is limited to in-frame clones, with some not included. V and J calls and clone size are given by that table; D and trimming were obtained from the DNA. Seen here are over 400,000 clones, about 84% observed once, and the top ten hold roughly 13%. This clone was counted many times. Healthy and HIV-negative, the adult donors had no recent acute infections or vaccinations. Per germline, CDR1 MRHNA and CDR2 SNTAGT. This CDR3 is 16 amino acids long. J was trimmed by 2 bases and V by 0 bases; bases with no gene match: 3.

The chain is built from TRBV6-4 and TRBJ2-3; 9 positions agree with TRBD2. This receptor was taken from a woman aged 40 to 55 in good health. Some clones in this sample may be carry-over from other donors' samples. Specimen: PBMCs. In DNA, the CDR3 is TGTGCCAGCAGTGACTCGAGGACTAGCGACACAGATACGCAGTATTTT. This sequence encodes CASSDSRTSDTDTQYF.